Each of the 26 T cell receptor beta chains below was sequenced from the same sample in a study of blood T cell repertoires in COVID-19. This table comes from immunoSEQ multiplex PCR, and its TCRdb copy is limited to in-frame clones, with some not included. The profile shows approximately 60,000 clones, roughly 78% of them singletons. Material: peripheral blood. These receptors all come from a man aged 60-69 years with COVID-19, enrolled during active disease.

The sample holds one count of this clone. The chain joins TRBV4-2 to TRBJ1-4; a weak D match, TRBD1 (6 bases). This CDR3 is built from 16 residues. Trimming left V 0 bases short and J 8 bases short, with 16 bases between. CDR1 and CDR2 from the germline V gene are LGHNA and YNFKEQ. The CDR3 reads CASSQDLGRGEEKLFF. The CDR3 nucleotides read TGTGCCAGCAGCCAAGATTTGGGCAGGGGAGAAGAAAAACTGTTTTTT.

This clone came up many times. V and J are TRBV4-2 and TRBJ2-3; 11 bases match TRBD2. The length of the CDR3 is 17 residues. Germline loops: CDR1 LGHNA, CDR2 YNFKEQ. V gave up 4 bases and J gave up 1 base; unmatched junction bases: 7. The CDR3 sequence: CASSPILAGGRTDTQYF. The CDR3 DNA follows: TGTGCCAGCAGCCCGATCCTAGCGGGGGGACGCACAGATACGCAGTATTTT.

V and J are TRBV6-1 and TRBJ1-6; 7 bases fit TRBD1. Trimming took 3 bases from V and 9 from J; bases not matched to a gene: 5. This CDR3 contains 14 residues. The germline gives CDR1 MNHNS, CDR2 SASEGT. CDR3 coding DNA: TGTGCCAGCAGTGACAGGGACAGCAGTTCACCCCTCCACTTT. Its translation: CASSDRDSSSPLHF.

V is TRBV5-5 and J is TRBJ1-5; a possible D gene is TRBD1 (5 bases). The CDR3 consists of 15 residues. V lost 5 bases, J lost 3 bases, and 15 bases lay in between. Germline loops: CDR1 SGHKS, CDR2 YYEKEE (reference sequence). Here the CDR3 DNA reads TGTGCCAGCAGTCCGCACCTGACAGACAATCAGCCCCAGCATTTT. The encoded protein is CASSPHLTDNQPQHF.

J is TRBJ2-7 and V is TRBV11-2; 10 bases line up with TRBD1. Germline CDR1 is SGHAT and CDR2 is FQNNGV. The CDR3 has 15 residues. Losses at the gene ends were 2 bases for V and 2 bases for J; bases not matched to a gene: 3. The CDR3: CASSLSGQGPYEQYF. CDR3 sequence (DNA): TGTGCCAGCAGCTTATCGGGACAGGGGCCCTACGAGCAGTACTTC. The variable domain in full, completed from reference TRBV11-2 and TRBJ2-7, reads EAGVAQSPRYKIIEKRQSVAFWCNPISGHATLYWYQQILGQGPKLLIQFQNNGVVDDSQLPKDRFSAERLKGVDSTLKIQPAKLEDSAVYLCASSLSGQGPYEQYFGPGTRLTVT.

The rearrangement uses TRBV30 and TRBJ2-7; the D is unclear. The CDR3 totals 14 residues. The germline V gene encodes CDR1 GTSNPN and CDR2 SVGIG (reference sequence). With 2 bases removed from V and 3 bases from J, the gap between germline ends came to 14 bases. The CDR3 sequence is CAWSPTSTYYEQYF. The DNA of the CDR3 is TGTGCCTGGAGTCCCACCTCCACTTACTACGAGCAGTACTTC.

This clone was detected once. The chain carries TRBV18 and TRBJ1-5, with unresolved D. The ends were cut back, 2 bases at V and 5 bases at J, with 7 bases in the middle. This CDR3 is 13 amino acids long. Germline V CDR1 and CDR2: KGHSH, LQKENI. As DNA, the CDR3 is TGTGCCAGCTCACCAGACTGGGATCAGCCCCAGCATTTT. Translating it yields CASSPDWDQPQHF.

CDR3 protein: CASSKPRESSTDTQYF. Written as DNA, the CDR3 is TGTGCCAGCAGCAAACCGCGGGAGTCTAGCACAGATACGCAGTATTTT. V and J are TRBV9 and TRBJ2-3, with 7 bases that match TRBD2. The V segment lost 4 bases and the J segment 0 bases; nucleotides outside the gene matches: 8. The CDR3 runs to 16 residues. Germline V gene lookup returns CDR1 SGDLS and CDR2 YYNGEE.

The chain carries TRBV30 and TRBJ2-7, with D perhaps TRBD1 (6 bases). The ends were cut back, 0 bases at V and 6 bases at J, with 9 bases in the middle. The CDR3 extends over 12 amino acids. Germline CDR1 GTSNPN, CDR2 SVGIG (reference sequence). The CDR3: CAWSVLRGEQYF. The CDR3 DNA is TGTGCCTGGAGTGTACTCAGGGGCGAGCAGTACTTC.

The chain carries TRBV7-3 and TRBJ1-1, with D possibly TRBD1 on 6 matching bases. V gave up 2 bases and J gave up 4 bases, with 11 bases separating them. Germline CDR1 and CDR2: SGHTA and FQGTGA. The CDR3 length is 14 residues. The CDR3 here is CASSLGGGGTEAFF. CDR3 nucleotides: TGTGCCAGCAGCTTAGGGGGCGGTGGCACTGAAGCTTTCTTT.

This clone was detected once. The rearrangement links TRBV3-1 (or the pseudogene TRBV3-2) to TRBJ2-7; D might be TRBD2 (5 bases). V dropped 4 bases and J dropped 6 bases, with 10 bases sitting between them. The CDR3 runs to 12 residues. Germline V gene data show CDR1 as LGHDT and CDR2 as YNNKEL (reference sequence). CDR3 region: CASSPMGAEQYF. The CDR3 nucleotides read TGTGCCAGCAGCCCAATGGGAGCCGAGCAGTACTTC.

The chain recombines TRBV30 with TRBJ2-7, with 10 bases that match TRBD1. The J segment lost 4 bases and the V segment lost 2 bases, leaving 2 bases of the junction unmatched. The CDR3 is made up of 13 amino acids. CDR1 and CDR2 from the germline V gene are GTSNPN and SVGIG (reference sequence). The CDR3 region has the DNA TGTGCCTGGAGTAGACAGGGGGCTTACGAGCAGTACTTC. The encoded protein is CAWSRQGAYEQYF.

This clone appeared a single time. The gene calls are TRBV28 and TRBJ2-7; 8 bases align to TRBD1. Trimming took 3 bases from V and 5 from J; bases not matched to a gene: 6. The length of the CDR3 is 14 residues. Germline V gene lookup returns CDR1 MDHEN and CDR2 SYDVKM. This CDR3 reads CASSLGTGGDEQYF. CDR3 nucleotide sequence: TGTGCCAGCAGTTTGGGGACAGGAGGGGACGAGCAGTACTTC.

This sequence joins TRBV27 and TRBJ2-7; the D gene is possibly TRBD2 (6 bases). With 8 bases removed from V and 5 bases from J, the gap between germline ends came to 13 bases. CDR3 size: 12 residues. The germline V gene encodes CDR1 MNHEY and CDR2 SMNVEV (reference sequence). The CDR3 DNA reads TGTGCCAGCCTCTCTTTAGCGGACGAGCAGTACTTC. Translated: CASLSLADEQYF.

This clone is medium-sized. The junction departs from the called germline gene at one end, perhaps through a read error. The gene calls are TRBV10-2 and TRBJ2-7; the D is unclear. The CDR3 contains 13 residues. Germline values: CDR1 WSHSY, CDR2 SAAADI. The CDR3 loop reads CASGESVTYEQYF. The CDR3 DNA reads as TGCGCCAGCGGTGAAAGCGTAACCTACGAGCAGTACTTC.

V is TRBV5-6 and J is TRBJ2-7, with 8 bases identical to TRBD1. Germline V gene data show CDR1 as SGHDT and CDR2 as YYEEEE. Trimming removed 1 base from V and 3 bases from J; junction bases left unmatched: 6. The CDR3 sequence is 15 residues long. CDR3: CASSLKDRAHYEQYF. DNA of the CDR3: TGTGCCAGCAGCTTGAAGGACAGGGCCCACTACGAGCAGTACTTC.

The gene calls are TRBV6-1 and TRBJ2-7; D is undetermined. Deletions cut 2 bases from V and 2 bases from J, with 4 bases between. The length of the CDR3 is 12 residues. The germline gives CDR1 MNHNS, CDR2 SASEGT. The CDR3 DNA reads TGTGCCAGCAGTGAAACGGCCTACGAGCAGTACTTC. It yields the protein CASSETAYEQYF.

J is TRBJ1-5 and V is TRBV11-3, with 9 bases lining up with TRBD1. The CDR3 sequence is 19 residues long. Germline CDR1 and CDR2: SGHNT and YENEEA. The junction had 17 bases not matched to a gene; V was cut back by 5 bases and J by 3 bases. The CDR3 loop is CASSPGTGRLWGFNQPQHF. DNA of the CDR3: TGTGCCAGCAGCCCCGGGACAGGGAGGCTATGGGGATTCAATCAGCCCCAGCATTTT.

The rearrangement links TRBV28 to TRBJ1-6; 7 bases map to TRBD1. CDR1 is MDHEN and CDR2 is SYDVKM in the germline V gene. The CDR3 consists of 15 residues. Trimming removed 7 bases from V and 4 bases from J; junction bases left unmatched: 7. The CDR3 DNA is TGTGCCAGCAAATCCCAGGGACAGTATAATTCACCCCTCCACTTT. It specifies CASKSQGQYNSPLHF.

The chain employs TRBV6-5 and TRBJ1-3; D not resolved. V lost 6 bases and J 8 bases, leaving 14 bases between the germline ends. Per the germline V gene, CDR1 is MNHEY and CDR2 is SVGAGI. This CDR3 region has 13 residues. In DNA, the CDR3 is TGTGCCAGCAGGTGGAGTGGAGATGACACCATATATTTT. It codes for CASRWSGDDTIYF.

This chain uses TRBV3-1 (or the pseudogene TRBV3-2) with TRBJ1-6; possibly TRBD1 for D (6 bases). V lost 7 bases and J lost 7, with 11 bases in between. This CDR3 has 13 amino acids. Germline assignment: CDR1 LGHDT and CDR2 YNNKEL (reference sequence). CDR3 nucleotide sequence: TGTGCCAGCACCGGACAGAGGAATTCACCCCTCCACTTT. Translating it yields CASTGQRNSPLHF.

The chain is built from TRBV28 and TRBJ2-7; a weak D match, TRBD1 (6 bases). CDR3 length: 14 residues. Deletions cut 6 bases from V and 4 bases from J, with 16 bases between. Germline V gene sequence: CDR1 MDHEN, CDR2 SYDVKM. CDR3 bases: TGTGCCAGCAGCCGACGAGGGGGTGCGTACGAGCAGTACTTC. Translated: CASSRRGGAYEQYF.

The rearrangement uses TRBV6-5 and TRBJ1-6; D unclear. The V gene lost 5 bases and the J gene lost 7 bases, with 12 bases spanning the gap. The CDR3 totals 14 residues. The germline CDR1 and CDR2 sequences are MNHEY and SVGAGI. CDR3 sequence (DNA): TGTGCCAGCAGTCGGACGGGAACCAATTCACCCCTCCACTTT. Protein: CASSRTGTNSPLHF.

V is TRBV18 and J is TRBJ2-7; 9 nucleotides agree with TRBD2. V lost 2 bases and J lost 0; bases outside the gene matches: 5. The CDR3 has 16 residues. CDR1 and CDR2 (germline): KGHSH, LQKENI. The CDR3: CASSPGRLAVSYEQYF. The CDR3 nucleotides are TGTGCCAGCTCACCAGGGAGACTAGCGGTCTCCTACGAGCAGTACTTC. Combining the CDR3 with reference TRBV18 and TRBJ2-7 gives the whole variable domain NAGVMQNPRHLVRRRGQEARLRCSPMKGHSHVYWYRQLPEEGLKFMVYLQKENIIDESGMPKERFSAEFPKEGPSILRIQQVVRGDSAAYFCASSPGRLAVSYEQYFGPGTRLTVT.

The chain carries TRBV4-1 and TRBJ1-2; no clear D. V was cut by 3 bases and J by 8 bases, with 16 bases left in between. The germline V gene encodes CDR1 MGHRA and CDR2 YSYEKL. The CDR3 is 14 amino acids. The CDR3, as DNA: TGCGCCAGCAGCCAGGTTGACACCGGGAGGGGCTACACCTTC. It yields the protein CASSQVDTGRGYTF.

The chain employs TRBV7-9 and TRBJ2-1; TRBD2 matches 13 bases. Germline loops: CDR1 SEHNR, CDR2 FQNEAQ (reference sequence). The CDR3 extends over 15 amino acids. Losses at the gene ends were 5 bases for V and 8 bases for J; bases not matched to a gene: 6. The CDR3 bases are TGTGCCAGCAGCACCGGGACTAGCGGGGTCCATGAGCAGTTCTTC. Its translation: CASSTGTSGVHEQFF.